This TCR beta chain is drawn from a study of CD8 T cells in Susac syndrome. Germline CDR1 is SGHTA and CDR2 is FQGNSA. The CDR3 has 14 residues. The V end was cut by 1 base, the J end by 3 bases, with 7 bases between. TEMRA cells were enriched by FACS, while CD8+ and CD4+ T cells were obtained through a negative isolation that was performed magnetically. 0.5 to 1 ug RNA was reverse transcribed with random hexamers. TCRdb fed the immunoSEQ multiplex PCR reads into MiXCR, producing one record per CDR3 protein. This repertoire shows around 200,000 distinct CDR3 sequences, about 94% found once; its top ten account for 0.09% to 0.1%.

The clonotype comes from a human donor with Susac syndrome. Sequencing input: CD4+ T cells from PBMCs. The genes are TRBV7-2 and TRBJ1-5; D gene uncertain. The CDR3 here is CASSLGQNNQPQHF. For the CDR3, the DNA is TGTGCCAGCAGCTTAGGCCAGAACAATCAGCCCCAGCATTTT.